One sample yielded the 10 T cell receptor beta chains listed below, sequenced in a study of T cell clonality in common variable immunodeficiency. The assay was immunoSEQ multiplex PCR, and TCRdb's table has in-frame clones only and misses some. This sample has 40,000 to 50,000 clones, each found more than once. Sequences were obtained from peripheral blood mononuclear cells. The receptors stem from a person between 18 and 70 years old in good health.

This clone was observed at least ten times. The CDR3 end is not reached by the read, which stops 3 residues before it; the germline J gene fills it in. J is TRBJ1-1 and V is TRBV28, with D maybe TRBD1 (6 bases). The CDR3 totals 11 residues. Looked up from germline, CDR1 is MDHEN and CDR2 is SYDVKM. Partial CDR3 DNA: TGTGCCAGCAGAATCGGACAGAAA. Translation: CASRIGQK. The entire CDR3 protein reads CASRIGQKAFF.

This clone came up many times. The CDR3 end is not reached by the read, which stops 3 residues before it; the germline J gene fills it in. The V gene is TRBV19, the J gene TRBJ1-1; 7 bases map to TRBD1. CDR1 is LNHDA, CDR2 SQIVND, per germline (reference sequence). V shed 10 bases, J shed 0 bases, and the junction held 8 bases outside the gene matches. The CDR3 extends over 14 amino acids. CDR3 DNA (partial): TGTGCCACCCTGCCGGGACAGCTGAACACTGAA. Translating gives CATLPGQLNTE. The entire CDR3 protein is CATLPGQLNTEAFF. The whole variable domain, filled in from reference TRBV19 and TRBJ1-1, reads DGGITQSPKYLFRKEGQNVTLSCEQNLNHDAMYWYRQDPGQGLRLIYYSQIVNDFQKGDIAEGYSVSREKKESFPLTVTSAQKNPTAFYLCATLPGQLNTEAFFGQGTRLTVV.

This clone showed up many times. The read ends 3 residues before the CDR3 terminus; that terminus is restored from the germline J gene. The chain has TRBV29-1 and TRBJ2-7, with D perhaps TRBD1 (6 bases). Per germline, CDR1 SQVTM and CDR2 ANQGSEA. The CDR3 consists of 14 residues. Trimming removed 4 bases at V and 0 bases at J, with 13 bases between. CDR3 sequence reads: CSVGPQGDSYEQYF. CDR3 bases read: TGCAGCGTTGGTCCACAGGGAGACTCCTACGAG.

This clone has at least ten counts. The read halts 3 residues ahead of the CDR3 end, with the missing end drawn from the germline J gene. V is TRBV2 and J is TRBJ1-5; a weak D match, TRBD1 (6 bases). Germline V gene sequence: CDR1 SNHLY, CDR2 FYNNEI. V lost 6 bases and J lost 0, with 12 bases in between. The CDR3 loop spans 15 amino acids. The CDR3 protein is CASSQGIYSNQPQHF. CDR3 bases read: TGTGCCAGCAGCCAGGGGATTTATAGCAATCAGCCC.

This clone was seen many times. The junction and the germline gene differ at one end; a read error may be behind it. Read sequence stops 3 residues before the CDR3 end, and the germline J gene provides the missing end. The gene calls are TRBV4-2 and TRBJ2-7; perhaps TRBD1 as D (5 bases). The CDR3 totals 15 residues. CDR1 and CDR2 (germline): LGHNA, YNFKEQ. CDR3 protein: CASSQETDLSYEQYF. The CDR3 bases that were read are TGCGCCAGCAGCCAAGAGACAGACTTATCCTACGAG.

This clone was seen repeatedly, ten times or more. The read terminates 3 residues ahead of where the CDR3 ends, so the germline J gene completes it. The rearrangement joins TRBV28 to TRBJ2-1; 9 positions agree with TRBD2. V shed 3 bases, J shed 9 bases, and the junction held 12 bases outside the gene matches. CDR3 length: 16 amino acids. Germline V CDR1 and CDR2: MDHEN, SYDVKM. CDR3 DNA, as far as it was read: TGTGCCAGCAGTTTGTTACCGGGACTAGCTCAGGGTGAG. Translated, it gives CASSLLPGLAQGE. From start to end, the CDR3 is CASSLLPGLAQGEQFF. The variable domain in full, with the rest retrieved from reference TRBV28 and TRBJ2-1, is DVKVTQSSRYLVKRTGEKVFLECVQDMDHENMFWYRQDPGLGLRLIYFSYDVKMKEKGDIPEGYSVSREKKERFSLILESASTNQTSMYLCASSLLPGLAQGEQFFGPGTRLTVL.

This clone was picked up many times. The read ends 3 residues shy of where the CDR3 ends; the end is completed using the germline J gene. This chain connects TRBV29-1 to TRBJ2-7; TRBD2 matches at 10 bases. The ends lost 7 bases at V and 4 bases at J; junction bases unmatched: 13. This CDR3 has 15 residues. Germline V gene sequence: CDR1 SQVTM, CDR2 ANQGSEA. CDR3 DNA, as far as it was read: TGCAGCGCCAAGGGTTCTAGCGGGAGTTCTTACGAG. It yields the protein CSAKGSSGSSYE. In full, the CDR3 reads CSAKGSSGSSYEQYF.

This clone was seen many times. The read comes to an end 3 residues before the CDR3 does, leaving the germline J gene to fill in the end. The V call is TRBV2, the J call TRBJ2-5; D is unclear. CDR3 size: 13 residues. Per the germline V gene, CDR1 is SNHLY and CDR2 is FYNNEI. Trimming removed 5 bases from V and 4 bases from J, with 11 bases in between. The part of the CDR3 DNA that was read is TGTGCCAGCAGTCGTCAGGAACGAGAGACC. It codes for CASSRQERET. The CDR3 in full is CASSRQERETQYF.

Ten or more counts support this clone. Read data end 3 residues before the CDR3 end; the end is taken from the germline J gene. The gene calls are TRBV19 and TRBJ1-1; D may be TRBD1 (6 bases). The CDR3 runs 15 residues. Germline CDR1 reads LNHDA; CDR2 reads SQIVND (reference sequence). Trimming took off 6 bases at V and 6 bases at J, with 20 bases between the two ends. The CDR3 bases that were read are TGTGCCAGTAGCTCCCCTGATTCTGGGGGCGCTGAA. It specifies CASSSPDSGGAE. The entire CDR3 protein is CASSSPDSGGAEAFF. Looking up the rest from reference TRBV19 and TRBJ1-1 gives the full variable domain: DGGITQSPKYLFRKEGQNVTLSCEQNLNHDAMYWYRQDPGQGLRLIYYSQIVNDFQKGDIAEGYSVSREKKESFPLTVTSAQKNPTAFYLCASSSPDSGGAEAFFGQGTRLTVV.

This clone was seen repeatedly, ten times or more. Read sequence stops 3 residues before the CDR3 end, and the germline J gene provides the missing end. The V and J genes are TRBV7-3 and TRBJ1-1; a weak D match, TRBD1 (5 bases). Germline CDR1 is SGHTA and CDR2 is FQGTGA. Trimming stripped 3 bases from V and 3 bases from J, with 8 bases between. The CDR3 covers 13 residues. Partial CDR3 DNA: TGTGCCAGCAGCTTTCAGGGAGACACTGAA. Protein product: CASSFQGDTE. The complete CDR3 reads CASSFQGDTEAFF.